This entry is about one TCR beta chain. These data come from a study of CXCR3-negative and CXCR3-positive naive CD8 T cells. The authors prepared UMI-labeled TRB cDNA libraries by 5' RACE. TCRdb re-called the 5' RACE reads and catalogs CDR3 proteins one per entry, DNA excluded. The listing records tens of thousands of distinct CDR3 sequences. The CDR3 length is 14 residues. All CD8+ T cell subsets were sorted in triplicate at some 300,000 cells each. Specimen: naive CXCR3- CD8+ T cells from blood. Subset given: CD45RO-CCR7+CD27+CD95- naive CD8+ T cells lacking CXCR3 (TNR3-). The source of this sequence is a human donor in good health. Some clones in this sample may be carry-over from other donors' samples. This chain links TRBV12-3 or TRBV12-4 with TRBJ2-3; the D call of TRBD1 rests on TCRdb alone, since no DNA is present to check it. CDR3 loop: CASWGTGVVGTQYF.